This entry concerns a single TCR beta chain. Its antigen is as yet unknown. PCR primers comprised 60 Vbeta and 13 Jbeta primers. Per the original methods: About 10 million shared chains were among the roughly 80 million unique TCR beta chains that a later analysis counted. The data were produced by immunoSEQ multiplex PCR, yet TCRdb's version contains in-frame clones alone and is incomplete. Clone size and V and J calls were adopted from that table, with D and trimming inferred from the DNA. Of under 200,000 clones listed, 82% are singletons. The data were taken from a study of cytomegalovirus exposure and HLA in healthy donors. CDR1 and CDR2 from the germline V gene are SGHTA and FQGNSA. CDR3 length: 16 residues. Trimming at V came to 2 bases and at J to 7 bases, leaving 7 bases not matched to a gene. The study, taken as a whole, reports: The authors reported that TCR beta sequences could predict HLA-A and HLA-B alleles. These predictions were accurate for most subjects in the first cohort. TCR beta V segments were, for the most part, productive about 87% or about 30% of the time in an earlier analysis.

Sequences were obtained from PBMCs. This rearrangement joins TRBV7-2 to TRBJ1-4; 10 bases map to TRBD1. The sequence derives from a man over 45 in good health and CMV-seropositive. As DNA, the CDR3 is TGTGCCAGCAGCTTAAATCCGGGACAGGGGAGTGAAAAACTGTTTTTT. Translation gives CASSLNPGQGSEKLFF.